What follows describes a single T cell receptor beta chain. Germline-derived CDR1 and CDR2 are LGHDT and YNNKEL (reference sequence). Trimming took off 3 bases at V and 1 base at J, with 12 bases between the two ends. The length of the CDR3 is 16 residues. Clones were sequenced by immunoSEQ multiplex PCR, and TCRdb holds only the in-frame ones, with some missing. The table records more than 100,000 clones, about two thirds of them present only once. This sample is part of a study of blood T cell repertoires in COVID-19. The sample was peripheral blood. The chain couples TRBV3-1 (or the pseudogene TRBV3-2) to TRBJ2-2; D possibly corresponds to TRBD1 (5 bases). The origin of this receptor is a human donor with acute or convalescent COVID-19. The donor label of this sample is uncertain. CDR3 in amino acids: CASSHDSWGNTGELFF. In DNA, the CDR3 is TGTGCCAGCAGCCACGACAGCTGGGGGAACACCGGGGAGCTGTTTTTT.